The 5 T cell receptor beta chains below were found in one sample sequenced in a study of patients and donors after allogeneic stem cell transplantation. A single record per CDR3 protein comes from TCRdb applying MiXCR to the RT-PCR reads. The sample shows 85,000 to 90,000 distinct CDR3 sequences, around 48% of them seen only once. The sequenced sample consisted of blood, either unsorted or a sorted T cell fraction (not recorded which). The receptors derive from a human donor who was either an allogeneic HSCT recipient or a stem cell or donor lymphocyte infusion donor (not recorded which). It is not recorded whose cells these are; they may come from a transplant donor.

The sample holds many counts of this clonotype. V gene TRBV29-1 combines with J gene TRBJ2-3; D is possibly TRBD1 or TRBD2 (5 bases each). The CDR3 contains 17 residues. V was cut by 3 bases and J by 0 bases, with 19 bases left in between. The germline CDR1 and CDR2 sequences are SQVTM and ANQGSEA. The CDR3 sequence is CSVEGDRKVESTDTQYF. The CDR3 DNA sequence: TGCAGCGTTGAGGGGGATAGGAAGGTTGAGAGCACAGATACGCAGTATTTT.

The chain couples TRBV7-8 to TRBJ1-2; D is unclear. The V end lost 1 base, the J end lost 2 bases, and 8 bases lay between the germline ends. CDR1 and CDR2 from the germline V gene are SGHVS and FQNEAQ. This CDR3 region has 14 residues. The CDR3 spells CASSLVNQNYGYTF. The CDR3 DNA reads TGTGCCAGCAGCTTAGTCAACCAAAACTATGGCTACACCTTC.

This clonotype was picked up a small number of times. The CDR3 region has the DNA TGTGCCAGCCACGCCATTATCTCCACTGAAGCTTTCTTT. This encodes CASHAIISTEAFF. The chain couples TRBV28 to TRBJ1-1; D unclear. The CDR3 consists of 13 residues. Deletions cut 8 bases from V and 4 bases from J, with 14 bases between. The V gene's germline CDR1 is MDHEN and CDR2 SYDVKM.

The chain combines TRBV20-1 with TRBJ1-1; unclear D gene. The germline V gene has CDR1 DFQATT and CDR2 SNEGSKA (reference sequence). This CDR3 spans 15 amino acids. V was pared by 2 bases and J by 1 base, with 14 bases between. Here the CDR3 reads CSARSSLGGNTEAFF. DNA of the CDR3: TGCAGTGCTAGATCCTCCCTGGGAGGGAACACTGAAGCTTTCTTT.

This clonotype was detected only a few times. The rearrangement links TRBV29-1 to TRBJ1-1; TRBD1 aligns across 8 bases. The CDR3 length is 15 residues. Germline trimming cut 4 bases from V and 4 bases from J; bases unmatched to any gene: 11. Per the germline V gene, CDR1 is SQVTM and CDR2 is ANQGSEA. The CDR3 DNA sequence: TGCAGCGTTGTAGTCAGGGGGCGCCGGAGCACTGAAGCTTTCTTT. It yields the protein CSVVVRGRRSTEAFF. Full variable domain (rest looked up from reference TRBV29-1 and TRBJ1-1): SAVISQKPSRDICQRGTSLTIQCQVDSQVTMMFWYRQQPGQSLTLIATANQGSEATYESGFVIDKFPISRPNLTFSTLTVSNMSPEDSSIYLCSVVVRGRRSTEAFFGQGTRLTVV.